The clone carrying this T cell receptor (beta chain) was detected ten times or more. The data are from a study of patients and donors after allogeneic stem cell transplantation. V lost 2 bases to trimming and J lost 6 bases, with 11 bases between them. This CDR3 spans 13 amino acids. The germline CDR1 and CDR2 sequences are KGHSH and LQKENI. Each CDR3 protein is one row after TCRdb ran MiXCR on the RT-PCR reads. The sample yields 70,000 to 100,000 distinct CDR3 sequences, 4.5% to 5% seen once. The sequence was obtained from a human donor who was either an allogeneic HSCT recipient or a stem cell or donor lymphocyte infusion donor (not recorded which). It is not recorded whose cells these are; they may come from a transplant donor. The chain links TRBV18 to TRBJ2-7; no definite D call. Sequencing input: blood, either unsorted or a sorted T cell fraction (not recorded which). The CDR3 coding sequence is TGTGCCAGCTCACCAGCCGGAAAGTCCGAGCAGTACTTC. Protein sequence: CASSPAGKSEQYF.